This T cell receptor (beta chain) was sequenced during a study of cytomegalovirus exposure and HLA in healthy donors. Primers included in the PCR were 60 Vbeta and 13 Jbeta primers. Only in-frame clones appear in the TCRdb table, and some are missing; sequencing was by immunoSEQ multiplex PCR. The repertoire holds 160,000 or so clones, with 65% to 80% as singletons. Study-level points and caveats: Trimming of TCR beta V- and J-genes showed a link, identified in a later analysis, to a missense DCLRE1C variant. Further analysis was carried out later, and it showed several of the most significant clusters appearing linked to common viral pathogens. The study recorded 150 to 200 TCR beta chains that were cytomegalovirus-associated.

Only a few counts were recorded for this clone. The antigen is undetermined. This sequence was found in a man between 40 and 49 years old in good health and CMV-seronegative. The sequencing sample was made of PBMCs.

The CDR3 protein is CASSTSGLPLHF. Here the CDR3 DNA reads TGTGCCAGTAGTACATCGGGTCTACCCCTCCACTTT. The genes are TRBV19 and TRBJ1-6; D is unresolved. V was trimmed by 4 bases and J by 12 bases, leaving 10 bases between them. The CDR3 totals 12 residues. Germline V gives CDR1 LNHDA, CDR2 SQIVND (reference sequence).